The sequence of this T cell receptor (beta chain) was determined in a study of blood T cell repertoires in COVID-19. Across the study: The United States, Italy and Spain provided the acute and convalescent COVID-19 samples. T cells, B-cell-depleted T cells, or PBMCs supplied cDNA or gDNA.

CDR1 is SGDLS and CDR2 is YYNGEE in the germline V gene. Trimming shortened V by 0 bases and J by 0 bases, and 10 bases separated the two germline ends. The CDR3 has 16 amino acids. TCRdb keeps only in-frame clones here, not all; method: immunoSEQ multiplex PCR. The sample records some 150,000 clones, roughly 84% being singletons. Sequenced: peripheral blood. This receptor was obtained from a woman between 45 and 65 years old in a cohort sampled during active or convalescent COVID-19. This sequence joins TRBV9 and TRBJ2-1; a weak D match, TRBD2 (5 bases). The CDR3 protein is CASSVGGQTSYNEQFF. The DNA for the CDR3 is TGTGCCAGCAGCGTAGGCGGGCAGACCTCCTACAATGAGCAGTTCTTC.